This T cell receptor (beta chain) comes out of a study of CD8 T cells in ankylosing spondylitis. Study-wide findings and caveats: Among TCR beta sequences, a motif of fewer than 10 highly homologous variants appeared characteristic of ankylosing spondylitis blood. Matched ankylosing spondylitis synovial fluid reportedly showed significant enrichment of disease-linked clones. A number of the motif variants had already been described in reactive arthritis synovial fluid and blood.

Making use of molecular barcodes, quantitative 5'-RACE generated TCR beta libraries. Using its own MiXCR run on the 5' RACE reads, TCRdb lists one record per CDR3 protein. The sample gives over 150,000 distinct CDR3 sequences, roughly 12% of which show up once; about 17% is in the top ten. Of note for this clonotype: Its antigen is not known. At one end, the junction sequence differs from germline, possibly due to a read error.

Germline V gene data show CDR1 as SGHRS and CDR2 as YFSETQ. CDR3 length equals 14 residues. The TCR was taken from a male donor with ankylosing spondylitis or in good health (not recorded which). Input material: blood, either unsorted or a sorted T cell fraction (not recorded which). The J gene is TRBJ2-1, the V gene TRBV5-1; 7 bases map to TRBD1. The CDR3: CASRRGRGYKEQFF. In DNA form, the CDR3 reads TGCGCCAGCCGAAGGGGGCGCGGGTACAAGGAGCAGTTCTTC.